These 2 T cell receptor beta chains share one sample of origin, sequenced in a study of T cell responses to AZD1222 COVID-19 vaccine. Assay: immunoSEQ multiplex PCR; the TCRdb copy retains only in-frame clones and omits some. The sample lists around 100,000 clones, around 92% occurring once. The sample consisted of peripheral blood, taken on day 0 of AZD1222 vaccination. The receptors were sampled from an adult in good health.

The chain links TRBV19 to TRBJ1-6, with 7 bases fitting TRBD1. The CDR3 is made up of 16 amino acids. Germline V gene data show CDR1 as LNHDA and CDR2 as SQIVND (reference sequence). The J segment lost 5 bases and the V segment lost 6 bases, leaving 10 bases of the junction unmatched. CDR3 in amino acids: CASSTKPGQHNSPLHF. The DNA of the CDR3 is TGTGCCAGTAGCACGAAGCCGGGACAGCATAATTCACCCCTCCACTTT.

The chain joins TRBV29-1 to TRBJ2-1; 16 nucleotides align to TRBD2. The germline V gene has CDR1 SQVTM and CDR2 ANQGSEA. The junction had 9 bases not matched to a gene; V was cut back by 6 bases and J by 7 bases. This CDR3 comprises 16 residues. This chain's CDR3 is CSVGTSGRVWENEQFF. DNA of the CDR3: TGCAGCGTCGGGACTAGCGGGAGGGTCTGGGAGAATGAGCAGTTCTTC.